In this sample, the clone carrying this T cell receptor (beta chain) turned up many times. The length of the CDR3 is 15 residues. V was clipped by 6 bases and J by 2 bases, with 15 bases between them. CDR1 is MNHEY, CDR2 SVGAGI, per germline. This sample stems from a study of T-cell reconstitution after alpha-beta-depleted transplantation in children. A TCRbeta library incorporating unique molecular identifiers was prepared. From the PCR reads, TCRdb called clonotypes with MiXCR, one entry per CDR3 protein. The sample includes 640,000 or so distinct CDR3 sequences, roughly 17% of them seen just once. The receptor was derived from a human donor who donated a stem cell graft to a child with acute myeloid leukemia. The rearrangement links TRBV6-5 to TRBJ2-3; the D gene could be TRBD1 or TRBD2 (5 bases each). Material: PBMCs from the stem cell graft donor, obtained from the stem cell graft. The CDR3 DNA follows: TGTGCCAGCAGACAACGGGACGGATTCACAGATACGCAGTATTTT. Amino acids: CASRQRDGFTDTQYF.